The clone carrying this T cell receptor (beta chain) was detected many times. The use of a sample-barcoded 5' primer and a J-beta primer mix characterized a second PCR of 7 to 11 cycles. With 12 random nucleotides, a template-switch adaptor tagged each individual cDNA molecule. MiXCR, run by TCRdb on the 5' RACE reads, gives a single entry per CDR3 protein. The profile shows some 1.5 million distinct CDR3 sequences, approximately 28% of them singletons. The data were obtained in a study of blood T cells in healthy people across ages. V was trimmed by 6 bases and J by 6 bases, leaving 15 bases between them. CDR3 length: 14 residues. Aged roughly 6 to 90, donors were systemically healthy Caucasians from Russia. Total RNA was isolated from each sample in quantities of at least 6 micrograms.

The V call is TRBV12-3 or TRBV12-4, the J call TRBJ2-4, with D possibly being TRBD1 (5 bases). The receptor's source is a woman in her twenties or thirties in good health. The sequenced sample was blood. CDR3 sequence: CASSATSQGNIQYF. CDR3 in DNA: TGTGCCAGCAGCGCGACCTCCCAGGGAAACATTCAGTACTTC.